The 13 T cell receptor beta chains presented below share a single source sample, sequenced in a study of breast tumors, draining lymph nodes, adjacent tissues. TCRdb redid the calling of the multiplex PCR reads with MiXCR, one entry per CDR3 protein. The sample lists under 350,000 distinct CDR3 sequences, over 30% seen once, with roughly 1.1% in the top ten. The lymph nodes were axillary draining lymph nodes from breast cancer patients. The source material was axillary lymph node tissue. These receptor sequences come from a female donor with breast cancer. Some clones in this sample may be carry-over from other donors' samples.

Note on this clonotype: Compared with germline, one end of the junction differs, possibly owing to a read error. V gene TRBV7-2 combines with J gene TRBJ1-6; weak D call: TRBD1 (5 bases). The CDR3 contains 15 residues. Germline values: CDR1 SGHTA, CDR2 FQGNSA. The CDR3 DNA reads TGTGCCGGCAGCTTACAGGTAGGGAAAGATTCACCCCTCCACTTT. It encodes CAGSLQVGKDSPLHF. Combining the CDR3 with reference TRBV7-2 and TRBJ1-6 gives the whole variable domain GAGVSQSPSNKVTEKGKDVELRCDPISGHTALYWYRQSLGQGLEFLIYFQGNSAPDKSGLPSDRFSAERTGGSVSTLTIQRTQQEDSAVYLCAGSLQVGKDSPLHFGNGTRLTVT.

On this clonotype: This clone may be a read error of a much larger clone one base away. The chain uses TRBV4-2 and TRBJ1-2; 8 bases align to TRBD1. Per germline, CDR1 LGHNA and CDR2 YNFKEQ. The CDR3 loop spans 16 amino acids. The CDR3: CASSITSGQANYGYAF. CDR3 coding DNA: TGTGCCAGCAGCATAACCTCGGGACAGGCTAACTATGGCTACGCCTTC.

Many counts were recorded for this clonotype. The rearrangement links TRBV11-3 to TRBJ2-1; D is possibly TRBD2 (5 bases). The CDR3 is 13 amino acids. Germline V gene lookup returns CDR1 SGHNT and CDR2 YENEEA. V was pared by 3 bases and J by 8 bases, with 11 bases between. The CDR3 sequence is CASSLTNAHEQFF. In DNA form, the CDR3 reads TGTGCCAGCAGCTTGACTAACGCACATGAGCAGTTCTTC.

This clonotype was found once. This chain uses TRBV7-9 with TRBJ2-3; 7 bases agree with TRBD2. Germline trimming cut 5 bases from V and 2 bases from J; bases unmatched to any gene: 7. Germline CDR1 reads SEHNR; CDR2 reads FQNEAQ (reference sequence). The CDR3 sequence is 15 residues long. The CDR3 protein is CASSTGLGSTDTQYF. In DNA, the CDR3 is TGTGCCAGCAGCACCGGACTAGGTTCCACAGATACGCAGTATTTT.

This clonotype was seen repeatedly, ten times or more. The chain uses TRBV20-1 and TRBJ2-1; 7 positions match TRBD2. After removal of 1 base from V and 7 bases from J, the junction contained 7 bases not matched to a gene. The germline V gene encodes CDR1 DFQATT and CDR2 SNEGSKA (reference sequence). CDR3 size: 14 residues. The CDR3 DNA is TGCAGTGCTAGAGGCGGCGGGAGTGGGAATGAGCAGTTCTTC. It translates to CSARGGGSGNEQFF.

The chain combines TRBV28 with TRBJ2-3; 10 positions agree with TRBD1. There are 13 residues in the CDR3. Trimming cost V 8 bases and J 4 bases; bases outside gene matches: 3. Germline CDR1 reads MDHEN; CDR2 reads SYDVKM. The DNA of the CDR3 is TGTGCCAGCGACAGGGGGCTTGCAGATACGCAGTATTTT. Protein sequence: CASDRGLADTQYF.

There are a few counts of this clonotype. The chain couples TRBV12-3 or TRBV12-4 to TRBJ1-5; no clear D gene. The CDR3 runs 15 residues. Trimming took off 4 bases at V and 2 bases at J, with 12 bases between the two ends. The DNA of the CDR3 is TGTGCCAGCAGTTCGGCGGGGAGGGGCAATCAGCCCCAGCATTTT. Protein: CASSSAGRGNQPQHF.

This clonotype was detected once. This rearrangement joins TRBV28 to TRBJ2-1, with 7 nucleotides matching TRBD2. The V gene's germline CDR1 is MDHEN and CDR2 SYDVKM. The CDR3 has 16 amino acids. The ends lost 6 bases at V and 3 bases at J; junction bases unmatched: 11. The CDR3 nucleotides are TGTGCCAGCAGCAGAAAAAGCGGGATCGGCTACAATGAGCAGTTCTTC. Protein: CASSRKSGIGYNEQFF.

This sequence joins TRBV18 and TRBJ2-5; 8 nucleotides align to TRBD1. CDR1 and CDR2 from the germline V gene are KGHSH and LQKENI. V trimming: 6 bases; J trimming: 4 bases; junction bases outside the gene matches: 4. CDR3 length: 13 residues. The CDR3 sequence is CASSQGASETQYF. In DNA form, the CDR3 reads TGTGCCAGCTCCCAGGGGGCGTCAGAGACCCAGTACTTC.

This clonotype occurred a few times. The V gene is TRBV19, the J gene TRBJ2-2, with a tentative D call TRBD2 (6 bases). Germline CDR1 LNHDA, CDR2 SQIVND (reference sequence). This CDR3 is built from 15 residues. Trimming took 7 bases from V and 3 from J, leaving 15 bases between them. CDR3 amino acids: CASKGRLGDTGELFF. The CDR3 bases are TGTGCCAGTAAGGGCCGACTAGGAGACACCGGGGAGCTGTTTTTT.

V usage is TRBV18 and J usage is TRBJ2-3; 11 bases agree with TRBD2. CDR3 length equals 19 residues. Per germline, CDR1 KGHSH and CDR2 LQKENI. The junction had 10 bases not matched to a gene; V was cut back by 2 bases and J by 0 bases. Here the CDR3 reads CASSPRSSGRPTSTDTQYF. The CDR3 nucleotides read TGTGCCAGCTCACCAAGGTCTAGCGGGAGGCCTACTAGCACAGATACGCAGTATTTT.

This clonotype was picked up many times. This chain uses TRBV5-4 with TRBJ2-7, with D maybe TRBD2 (6 bases). V gave up 4 bases and J gave up 0 bases, with 14 bases separating them. The CDR3 consists of 15 residues. From germline, CDR1 is SGHNT and CDR2 YYREEE (reference sequence). DNA for the CDR3: TGTGCCAGCAGCAAAACCGGGACTTCCTCCTACGAGCAGTACTTC. As protein: CASSKTGTSSYEQYF. Full variable domain (outside the CDR3, taken from reference TRBV5-4 and TRBJ2-7): ETGVTQSPTHLIKTRGQQVTLRCSSQSGHNTVSWYQQALGQGPQFIFQYYREEENGRGNFPPRFSGLQFPNYSSELNVNALELDDSALYLCASSKTGTSSYEQYFGPGTRLTVT.

About this clonotype: A much larger clone is a single base away; this may be a read error. The chain employs TRBV9 and TRBJ2-6; 9 nucleotides agree with TRBD1. The germline V gene encodes CDR1 SGDLS and CDR2 YYNGEE. The ends lost 4 bases at V and 0 bases at J; junction bases unmatched: 8. The CDR3 has 18 amino acids. CDR3 loop: CASSYRGRGGSGANVLTF. DNA of the CDR3: TGTGCCAGCAGCTACAGGGGGCGAGGGGGCTCTGGGGCCAACGTCCTGACTTTC. The whole variable domain, filled in from reference TRBV9 and TRBJ2-6, reads DSGVTQTPKHLITATGQRVTLRCSPRSGDLSVYWYQQSLDQGLQFLIQYYNGEERAKGNILERFSAQQFPDLHSELNLSSLELGDSALYFCASSYRGRGGSGANVLTFGAGSRLTVL.